This T cell receptor (beta chain) was sequenced in a study of OX40 agonist ivuxolimab in advanced cancers. Regarding the study as a whole: On average, a greater number of expanded clones characterised CD8+ T cells relative to CD4+.

Using immunoSEQ multiplex PCR, the repertoire was profiled, and TCRdb retains in-frame clones only, with some absent. The data contain some 50,000 clones, 83% of them seen just once; the ten biggest clones take up approximately 3%. The V gene lost 6 bases and the J gene lost 0 bases, with 14 bases spanning the gap. CDR3 length: 15 amino acids. Germline CDR1 and CDR2: SNHLY and FYNNEI. Comments on this clone: Antigen: not known.

This chain connects TRBV2 to TRBJ2-5; tentatively, D is TRBD2 (5 bases). The source material was CD4+ or CD8+ T cells sorted from blood, sampled in a trial of the OX40 agonist ivuxolimab. This receptor was obtained from an adult with an advanced solid tumor such as melanoma, head and neck, liver or kidney cancer. The CDR3 coding sequence is TGTGCCAGCAGGGTCGAGGGTGGGTACCAAGAGACCCAGTACTTC. It specifies CASRVEGGYQETQYF.